Presented here are 2 T cell receptor beta chains from one specimen sequenced in a study of vaccination and CD4 T cells after COVID-19. TCRdb used MiXCR to reprocess the PCR reads, holding one entry per CDR3 protein. Altogether around 20,000 distinct CDR3 sequences are present, approximately 62% being singletons, with the ten largest covering about 1.1%. Specimen: CD4+ T cells from blood, collected after SARS-CoV-2 vaccination. These receptors were collected from a human donor who had recovered from COVID-19.

The CDR3 DNA is TGTGCCAGCAGTTACACCGGGGAGCTGTTTTTT. Its translation is CASSYTGELFF. V usage is TRBV12-3 or TRBV12-4 and J usage is TRBJ2-2; D is undetermined. Trimming left V 4 bases short and J 3 bases short, with 0 bases between. This CDR3 contains 11 residues.

The V call is TRBV20-1, the J call TRBJ2-5; tentatively, D is TRBD2 (6 bases). Germline V gene lookup returns CDR1 DFQATT and CDR2 SNEGSKA (reference sequence). V lost 2 bases, J lost 7 bases, and 17 bases lay in between. This CDR3 contains 14 residues. CDR3 amino acids: CSARSGERVSTQYF. The CDR3 DNA sequence: TGCAGTGCTAGATCGGGGGAGAGAGTCTCGACCCAGTACTTC.